The clone carrying this T cell receptor (beta chain) was seen a handful of times. What it recognizes is unknown. V lost 5 bases and J 4 bases, leaving 11 bases between the germline ends. The CDR3 contains 14 residues. Germline-derived CDR1 and CDR2 are MNHEY and SMNVEV (reference sequence). These data originate in a study of vaccination and CD4 T cells after COVID-19. Study details: Blood was drawn a median around 71 days post second dose, range 14 to 241.

General study points: Spike mono-reactivity was evident in 304 of the 307 vaccine-specific clones derived from convalescent patients.

Treatment defined: approximately nine-day PBMC culture with coronavirus spike peptide pools or control peptides (ViraFEST assay). TCR sequencing followed the expansion of antigen-specific T cells with peptide pools in ViraFEST. Researchers used the Oncomine TCR Beta short-read assay to sequence DNA from cultured CD4+ T cells. TCRdb independently ran MiXCR on the PCR reads; one entry per CDR3 protein. In the table there are around 16,000 distinct CDR3 sequences, 45% to 65% of which are singletons. The material was cultured CD4+ T cells from blood, obtained after SARS-CoV-2 vaccination. The rearrangement uses TRBV27 and TRBJ1-4, with D unclear. The clonotype was recovered from a human donor with COVID-19. The CDR3 protein is CASSPHRRNEKLFF. The CDR3 region has the DNA TGTGCCAGCAGTCCTCACAGACGTAATGAAAAACTGTTTTTT.